The 8 T cell receptor beta chains given below trace back to one sample, sequenced in a study of T cell clonality in common variable immunodeficiency. Some clones are missing from TCRdb's copy, which holds only in-frame ones; the method was immunoSEQ multiplex PCR. The sample shows 40,000 to 55,000 clones, none of them appearing just once. Sequenced: peripheral blood mononuclear cells. The receptors here all came from a person aged 18 to 70 in good health.

This clone was detected many times. Read sequence stops 3 residues before the CDR3 end, and the germline J gene provides the missing end. V is TRBV20-1 and J is TRBJ2-7; TRBD2 agrees at 8 bases. The J segment lost 3 bases and the V segment lost 3 bases, leaving 10 bases of the junction unmatched. The CDR3 consists of 15 residues. The V gene's germline CDR1 is DFQATT and CDR2 SNEGSKA (reference sequence). The DNA read from the CDR3 is TGCAGTGCTAGGGCGACTAGCGCAAGTCTCTACGAG. Translating gives CSARATSASLYE. In full, the CDR3 is CSARATSASLYEQYF.

This clone was seen at least ten times. The CDR3 end is not reached by the read, which stops 3 residues before it; the germline J gene fills it in. The V call is TRBV4-1, the J call TRBJ2-2, with 11 positions matching TRBD2. CDR1 and CDR2 from the germline V gene are MGHRA and YSYEKL. Unmatched junction bases numbered 4, after V lost 2 bases and J lost 5 bases. The CDR3 has 16 amino acids. CDR3 loop: CASSQTSGSGTGELFF. CDR3 DNA (partial): TGCGCCAGCAGCCAAACTAGCGGGAGCGGAACCGGGGAG.

This clone has ten or more counts. The observed sequence ends 3 residues before the CDR3 terminus, with the missing tail filled in from the germline J gene. This rearrangement joins TRBV7-2 to TRBJ2-2; 10 bases line up with TRBD1. Germline trimming cut 9 bases from V and 5 bases from J; bases unmatched to any gene: 6. The germline V gene encodes CDR1 SGHTA and CDR2 FQGNSA. This CDR3 spans 14 amino acids. The DNA read from the CDR3 is TGTGCCAGTTCCCGGGACAGGGGAACCGGGGAG. The encoded protein is CASSRDRGTGE. The whole CDR3 region reads CASSRDRGTGELFF.

This clone was found many times. Sequence at one end of the junction differs from germline and may be a read error. The DNA ends 3 residues before the CDR3 does, and the rest of the CDR3 is filled in from the germline J gene. This chain joins TRBV4-2 and TRBJ1-2; weak D call: TRBD1 (6 bases). This CDR3 contains 15 residues. CDR1 is LGHNA and CDR2 is YNFKEQ in the germline V gene. CDR3 bases read: TGCGCCAGCAGCCCTGGACAGAGCCCTAACTATGGC. Amino acid sequence: CASSPGQSPNYG. The entire CDR3 protein reads CASSPGQSPNYGYTF.

This clone appeared many times. The sequenced fragment ends 3 residues before the CDR3 boundary, so the rest is inferred from the germline J gene. The J gene is TRBJ2-1, the V gene TRBV12-3 or TRBV12-4; 10 bases map to TRBD2. The junction had 6 bases not matched to a gene; V was cut back by 6 bases and J by 4 bases. This CDR3 contains 15 residues. CDR3 DNA, as far as it was read: TGTGCCAGCAGCCGTAGCGGGGGGAAATACAATGAG. The encoded protein is CASSRSGGKYNE. The entire CDR3 protein reads CASSRSGGKYNEQFF.

This clone was detected ten times or more. The read falls 3 residues short of the CDR3 end, and the missing part is taken from the germline J gene. This chain links TRBV7-3 with TRBJ1-1; weak D call: TRBD1 (5 bases). V lost 5 bases, J lost 4 bases, and 14 bases lay in between. Per germline, CDR1 SGHTA and CDR2 FQGTGA. The CDR3 is 14 residues long. CDR3 residues: CASSLGGEGTEAFF. CDR3 DNA, as far as it was read: TGTGCCAGCAGCCTGGGGGGGGAGGGCACTGAA. Full variable domain (remainder filled in from reference TRBV7-3 and TRBJ1-1): GAGVSQTPSNKVTEKGKYVELRCDPISGHTALYWYRQSLGQGPEFLIYFQGTGAADDSGLPNDRFFAVRPEGSVSTLKIQRTERGDSAVYLCASSLGGEGTEAFFGQGTRLTVV.

This clone was recorded at least ten times. The CDR3 DNA, read in part, is TGCGCCACTCTGAGAGCGGGATTCAGGTGGTACGAG. As protein: CATLRAGFRWYE. The complete CDR3 reads CATLRAGFRWYEQYF. This sequence joins TRBV10-1 and TRBJ2-7; TRBD2 agrees at 7 bases. The read ends 3 residues before the CDR3 terminus; that terminus is restored from the germline J gene. V lost 10 bases, J lost 4 bases, and 16 bases stayed unmatched. The germline CDR1 and CDR2 sequences are WNHNN and SYGVQD (reference sequence). The CDR3 is 15 residues long.

This clone has at least ten counts. Partial CDR3 DNA: TGTGCCAGCTCACCATACGGGGAGACC. Amino acids: CASSPYGET. The CDR3 as a whole reads CASSPYGETQYF. The chain is built from TRBV18 and TRBJ2-5; D is uncertain. The sequenced fragment ends 3 residues before the CDR3 boundary, so the rest is inferred from the germline J gene. Germline CDR1 and CDR2: KGHSH and LQKENI. V shed 2 bases and J shed 5 bases, with 6 bases lying between them. There are 12 residues in the CDR3. The whole variable domain, remainder taken from reference TRBV18 and TRBJ2-5, is NAGVMQNPRHLVRRRGQEARLRCSPMKGHSHVYWYRQLPEEGLKFMVYLQKENIIDESGMPKERFSAEFPKEGPSILRIQQVVRGDSAAYFCASSPYGETQYFGPGTRLLVL.